This T cell receptor beta chain is drawn from a study of OX40 agonist ivuxolimab in advanced cancers. General study points: In the expanded peripheral T cells, antigen specificity was never determined. Several nonresponders also turned out to have low normalized T-cell clonal expansion.

The assay was immunoSEQ multiplex PCR, and TCRdb's table has in-frame clones only and misses some. This sample has roughly 72,000 clones, with 81% found just once. In germline, CDR1 is MDHEN, CDR2 SYDVKM. The CDR3 runs to 14 residues. The germline V and J ends were trimmed by 0 bases and 3 bases, with 8 bases remaining between them. Details on this clone: Its target is unknown.

Sequencing was performed on CD4+ or CD8+ T cells sorted from blood, taken in a trial of the OX40 agonist ivuxolimab. The sequence was obtained from an adult with an advanced solid tumor such as melanoma, head and neck, liver or kidney cancer. The chain has TRBV28 and TRBJ1-2, with D possibly matching TRBD1 (5 bases). In DNA, the CDR3 is TGTGCCAGCAGTTTATGGGGGACCTACTATGGCTACACCTTC. Translating gives CASSLWGTYYGYTF.